These 8 T cell receptor beta chains were sequenced from one sample in a study of T cells in Graves' hyperthyroidism and ophthalmopathy. TCR beta CDR3 region amplification was performed from RNA transcripts. The HTBI primer set was used in a first-round RT-PCR of the TCR CDR3. TCRdb redid the calling of the multiplex PCR reads with MiXCR, one entry per CDR3 protein. Of approximately 430,000 distinct CDR3 sequences listed, 15% to 19% are singletons. Sequenced input: blood. These receptors originate from a young woman with Graves' hyperthyroidism.

This clonotype was recorded at least ten times. V gene TRBV3-1 combines with J gene TRBJ2-5, with D uncertain. CDR1 and CDR2 from the germline V gene are LGHDT and YNNKEL (reference sequence). V lost 0 bases, J lost 4 bases, and 9 bases lay in between. The CDR3 runs 14 residues. The CDR3 sequence: CASSQDELRETQYF. In nucleotides, the CDR3 is TGTGCCAGCAGCCAAGATGAGCTCCGAGAGACCCAGTACTTC.

The chain couples TRBV6-1 to TRBJ2-1, with D maybe TRBD1 (5 bases). Trimming took off 6 bases at V and 6 bases at J, with 12 bases between the two ends. The CDR3 has 13 amino acids. Germline CDR1 and CDR2: MNHNS and SASEGT. In DNA, the CDR3 is TGTGCCAGCAGGGAATCGACAGTCAATGAGCAGTTCTTC. It is translated as CASRESTVNEQFF.

This chain links TRBV12-3 or TRBV12-4 with TRBJ1-2; 8 nucleotides align to TRBD1. With V trimmed by 5 bases and J by 7 bases, 12 bases remained unmatched. CDR3 length equals 15 residues. The CDR3, as DNA: TGTGCCAGCAGTCAATTGTTGCAGGGGGCTTGTGGCTACACCTTC. Its translation: CASSQLLQGACGYTF.

This clonotype was seen a handful of times. V gene TRBV4-1 combines with J gene TRBJ2-7; 10 nucleotides agree with TRBD2. This CDR3 comprises 16 residues. V shed 4 bases and J 3 bases; nucleotides not matched to a gene: 9. CDR1 is MGHRA and CDR2 is YSYEKL in the germline V gene. The CDR3 loop is CASSRARGLAHYEQYF. The CDR3 nucleotides are TGCGCCAGCAGCCGAGCCAGGGGACTAGCGCACTACGAGCAGTACTTC.

A few counts support this clonotype. The chain recombines TRBV6-2 or TRBV6-3 with TRBJ2-5; 10 nucleotides match TRBD1. From germline, CDR1 is MNHEY and CDR2 SVGEGT. Trimming took 4 bases from V and 0 from J; bases not matched to a gene: 11. CDR3 length: 18 residues. As DNA, the CDR3 is TGTGCCAGCAGTTCTCTATCGTCGGACAGGGGGTACCAAGAGACCCAGTACTTC. It encodes CASSSLSSDRGYQETQYF.

This clonotype was picked up many times. V gene TRBV6-1 combines with J gene TRBJ1-5, with no clear D. Germline values: CDR1 MNHNS, CDR2 SASEGT. The CDR3 is 15 residues long. The V end lost 0 bases, the J end lost 10 bases, and 16 bases lay between the germline ends. CDR3 sequence (DNA): TGTGCCAGCAGTGAAGCGCCGGATTTGCGGAGACCCCAGCATTTT. Residues: CASSEAPDLRRPQHF.

This sequence joins TRBV4-1 and TRBJ2-7; the D gene is possibly TRBD1 (5 bases). Germline lookup yields CDR1 MGHRA and CDR2 YSYEKL. V was clipped by 0 bases and J by 3 bases, with 12 bases between them. The CDR3 runs to 15 residues. CDR3 protein: CASSQEQGGYYEQYF. The CDR3 bases are TGCGCCAGCAGCCAAGAGCAGGGTGGGTACTACGAGCAGTACTTC.

This clonotype appeared many times. The V call is TRBV6-1, the J call TRBJ1-6; D remains ambiguous. The CDR3 is 14 amino acids. Germline CDR1 reads MNHNS; CDR2 reads SASEGT. V was cut by 1 base and J by 8 bases, with 9 bases left in between. The CDR3, as DNA: TGTGCCAGCAGTGAAGTCGCGCTAGATTCACCCCTCCACTTT. Translating it yields CASSEVALDSPLHF.